The 18 T cell receptor beta chains in this list originate from one sample, sequenced in a study of human T cells and chemical hapten exposure. TCRdb ran MiXCR on the RACE reads and lists one entry per CDR3 protein. The sample records some 350,000 distinct CDR3 sequences, around 7% being singletons. Noted time point: patch test 1, 2 weeks after DPC sensitization. Treatment: therapeutic diphenylcyclopropenone sensitization with weekly scalp DPC. The sample was whole blood, taken in connection with sensitization to the hapten diphenylcyclopropenone (DPC). These receptor sequences come from a woman aged 18 to 35 with alopecia areata. Some clones in this sample may be carry-over from other donors' samples.

This clonotype was picked up a small number of times. The V gene is TRBV3-1, the J gene TRBJ2-7; no clear D. Germline V CDR1 and CDR2: LGHDT, YNNKEL (reference sequence). The CDR3 runs to 13 residues. V was pared by 5 bases and J by 4 bases, with 12 bases between. This chain's CDR3 is CASSYRTLYEQYF. CDR3 DNA sequence: TGTGCCAGCAGCTACCGGACGTTGTACGAGCAGTACTTC.

The chain's CDR3 is CASSQDLEPAGSYGYTF. DNA of the CDR3: TGTGCCAGCAGCCAAGATTTGGAACCGGCGGGTAGCTATGGCTACACCTTC. This chain uses TRBV4-2 with TRBJ1-2; D uncertain. V was trimmed by 0 bases and J by 4 bases, leaving 18 bases between them. Germline V gives CDR1 LGHNA, CDR2 YNFKEQ. The CDR3 runs 17 residues.

This clonotype was counted a few times. J is TRBJ2-3 and V is TRBV7-9, with D perhaps TRBD2 (6 bases). Germline V CDR1 and CDR2: SEHNR, FQNEAQ (reference sequence). The CDR3 covers 16 residues. V lost 5 bases, J lost 6 bases, and 21 bases lay in between. The CDR3, as DNA: TGTGCCAGCAGCCCGAGCTCGGGACGGGAGTGGGATACGCAGTATTTT. It specifies CASSPSSGREWDTQYF.

The gene calls are TRBV20-1 and TRBJ1-5, with D possibly TRBD1 on 6 matching bases. The V and J ends lost 6 bases and 7 bases respectively, with 19 bases between them. The CDR3 is 14 residues long. Germline values: CDR1 DFQATT, CDR2 SNEGSKA (reference sequence). The CDR3 DNA sequence: TGCAGTGCCTCCTTATCCAGGGGCAGGCAGCCCCAGCATTTT. It encodes CSASLSRGRQPQHF.

The rearrangement uses TRBV13 and TRBJ2-5; 8 positions match TRBD2. The germline gives CDR1 PRHDT, CDR2 FYEKMQ (reference sequence). Losses at the gene ends were 5 bases for V and 1 base for J; bases not matched to a gene: 9. The CDR3 is 16 amino acids. The CDR3 sequence: CASSPKAGASQETQYF. DNA for the CDR3: TGTGCCAGCAGCCCGAAAGCGGGGGCCTCCCAAGAGACCCAGTACTTC.

This clonotype has ten or more counts. The chain is built from TRBV5-1 and TRBJ2-5; TRBD2 aligns across 8 bases. The CDR3 runs to 14 residues. Germline CDR1 and CDR2: SGHRS and YFSETQ. The V segment lost 4 bases and the J segment 2 bases; nucleotides outside the gene matches: 4. The CDR3 loop is CASSVAGTQETQYF. CDR3 sequence (DNA): TGCGCCAGCAGCGTAGCGGGGACGCAAGAGACCCAGTACTTC.

At least ten counts were recorded for this clonotype. The chain joins TRBV6-5 to TRBJ2-3; 7 nucleotides agree with TRBD1. CDR1 is MNHEY, CDR2 SVGAGI, per germline. V was clipped by 2 bases and J by 7 bases; unmatched bases: 15. This CDR3 spans 17 amino acids. The CDR3 DNA reads TGTGCCAGCAGTTACGTCTCCGGGACAGCCGAAGCCCATACGCAGTATTTT. Its translation is CASSYVSGTAEAHTQYF.

This clonotype was recorded a few times. This sequence joins TRBV6-6 and TRBJ1-5, with D uncertain. CDR1 is MNHNY and CDR2 is SVGAGI in the germline V gene (reference sequence). The CDR3 consists of 12 residues. Trimming cost V 7 bases and J 6 bases, with 10 bases left between them. The DNA for the CDR3 is TGTGCCAGCACCCTAGGAAGTCAGCCCCAGCATTTT. Translation: CASTLGSQPQHF.

CDR3 sequence reads: CASSPADRGYEQYF. The CDR3, as DNA: TGTGCCAGCAGCCCAGCCGACAGGGGGTACGAGCAGTACTTC. This chain links TRBV7-2 with TRBJ2-7; 9 bases fit TRBD1. This CDR3 contains 14 residues. Germline trimming cut 5 bases from V and 4 bases from J; bases unmatched to any gene: 6. The germline CDR1 and CDR2 sequences are SGHTA and FQGNSA.

The chain has TRBV7-2 and TRBJ2-1, with TRBD1 as a possible D gene (5 bases). Germline values: CDR1 SGHTA, CDR2 FQGNSA. There are 14 residues in the CDR3. The V end lost 5 bases, the J end lost 6 bases, and 14 bases lay between the germline ends. The CDR3 nucleotides read TGTGCCAGCAGCCCCCATCGTAGGGGCAATGAGCAGTTCTTC. It yields the protein CASSPHRRGNEQFF.

This clonotype was seen a few times. The chain is built from TRBV5-1 and TRBJ2-3, with TRBD1 identical over 8 bases. The CDR3 runs to 15 residues. Losses at the gene ends were 4 bases for V and 9 bases for J; bases not matched to a gene: 13. Germline CDR1 is SGHRS and CDR2 is YFSETQ. The CDR3 loop reads CASSDGTGLTGTQYF. CDR3 bases: TGCGCCAGCAGCGACGGGACAGGCCTCACTGGGACGCAGTATTTT.

The rearrangement links TRBV14 to TRBJ1-2; TRBD1 might be the D (5 bases). The CDR3 loop spans 14 amino acids. Trimming cost V 4 bases and J 2 bases, with 11 bases left between them. Germline V gene lookup returns CDR1 SGHDN and CDR2 FVKESK. CDR3 loop: CASSPLGLNYGYTF. The CDR3 nucleotides are TGTGCCAGCAGCCCTTTGGGGCTAAACTATGGCTACACCTTC.

This clonotype was counted a few times. The junction departs from the called germline gene at one end, perhaps through a read error. The rearrangement links TRBV3-1 to TRBJ2-2; D is possibly TRBD1 (6 bases). The CDR3 consists of 16 residues. CDR1 LGHDT and CDR2 YNNKEL come from the germline V gene (reference sequence). The CDR3 loop reads CASRQELGADTGELFF. The CDR3 DNA is TGTGCCAGCAGACAAGAGTTGGGGGCTGACACCGGGGAGCTGTTTTTT.

This clonotype has ten or more counts. This chain connects TRBV3-1 to TRBJ1-1; the D gene is possibly TRBD1 (5 bases). The CDR3 runs to 12 residues. V was cut by 1 base and J by 8 bases, with 8 bases left in between. CDR1 is LGHDT and CDR2 is YNNKEL in the germline V gene (reference sequence). The CDR3 nucleotides read TGTGCCAGCAGCCAAGGGGGCACCGAAGCTTTCTTT. It specifies CASSQGGTEAFF.

This clonotype was seen ten or more times. J is TRBJ2-7 and V is TRBV7-9, with D unresolved. Germline V lookup: CDR1 SEHNR, CDR2 FQNEAQ (reference sequence). V dropped 7 bases and J dropped 11 bases, with 18 bases sitting between them. There are 12 residues in the CDR3. CDR3 loop: CASTSGGVPEYF. CDR3 coding DNA: TGTGCCAGCACCTCCGGTGGGGTCCCGGAGTACTTC.

V usage is TRBV6-2 or TRBV6-3 and J usage is TRBJ1-2; the D gene is possibly TRBD1 (6 bases). Germline assignment: CDR1 MNHEY and CDR2 SVGEGT. Between the trimmed V and J ends, which lost 6 bases and 2 bases, there was a span of 16 bases. CDR3 length equals 15 residues. The CDR3 is CASRVVGAYNYGYTF. CDR3 DNA sequence: TGTGCCAGCAGGGTGGTGGGGGCCTACAACTATGGCTACACCTTC.

This clonotype was detected many times. The V gene is TRBV11-1, the J gene TRBJ2-7, with 8 bases fitting TRBD1. This CDR3 is 19 amino acids long. In germline, CDR1 is SGHAT, CDR2 FQDESV (reference sequence). Unmatched junction bases numbered 18, after V lost 5 bases and J lost 0 bases. CDR3 bases: TGTGCCAGCAGCCTCGCATCGATCTTTGGACAGGGTTCCTCCTACGAGCAGTACTTC. This translates into CASSLASIFGQGSSYEQYF.

This chain uses TRBV6-2 or TRBV6-3 with TRBJ1-5; 8 nucleotides align to TRBD1. The CDR3 contains 17 residues. Germline V lookup: CDR1 MNHEY, CDR2 SVGEGT. Trimming removed 6 bases from V and 1 base from J; junction bases left unmatched: 11. CDR3 residues: CASRPPTGGKSNQPQHF. The CDR3 DNA reads TGTGCCAGCAGACCCCCAACAGGGGGTAAGAGCAATCAGCCCCAGCATTTT.